The 27 T cell receptor beta chains listed next were all sequenced from one sample in a study of blood T cell repertoires in COVID-19. The data were produced by immunoSEQ multiplex PCR, yet TCRdb's version contains in-frame clones alone and is incomplete. The sample lists approximately 31,000 clones, roughly 90% occurring once. The sample comprised peripheral blood. The source of these receptors is a man in his 60s with acute or convalescent COVID-19.

This rearrangement joins TRBV6-1 to TRBJ1-5, with D possibly being TRBD1 (5 bases). V was cut by 1 base and J by 5 bases, with 12 bases left in between. Germline assignment: CDR1 MNHNS and CDR2 SASEGT. The CDR3 sequence is 15 residues long. CDR3 residues: CASSEGRRDDQPQHF. The CDR3 DNA is TGTGCCAGCAGTGAAGGTAGGAGGGACGATCAGCCCCAGCATTTT.

The chain joins TRBV10-3 to TRBJ1-5; 9 nucleotides match TRBD1. The CDR3 spans 13 residues. V trimming: 10 bases; J trimming: 9 bases; junction bases outside the gene matches: 10. Germline CDR1 and CDR2: ENHRY and SYGVKD. CDR3 coding DNA: TGTGCCACCTTAGTGGGACAGGGCATGCCCCAGCATTTT. It yields the protein CATLVGQGMPQHF.

CDR3 sequence: CAISGQGAVTEAFF. For the CDR3, the DNA is TGTGCCATCAGCGGACAGGGGGCCGTCACTGAAGCTTTCTTT. The chain has TRBV10-3 and TRBJ1-1, with 11 bases matching TRBD1. The CDR3 has 14 residues. J gave up 4 bases and V 6 bases, and 4 bases lay outside the gene matches. Looked up from germline, CDR1 is ENHRY and CDR2 is SYGVKD.

The chain employs TRBV15 and TRBJ2-7; D unclear. This CDR3 has 12 amino acids. Trimming left V 3 bases short and J 6 bases short, with 9 bases between. Germline values: CDR1 LNHNV, CDR2 YYDKDF (reference sequence). CDR3 in DNA: TGTGCCACCAGCAGTACGTGGAGCGAGCAGTACTTC. Residues: CATSSTWSEQYF.

The chain recombines TRBV11-2 with TRBJ1-3; D gene uncertain. This CDR3 has 16 residues. Germline lookup yields CDR1 SGHAT and CDR2 FQNNGV. Trimming cost V 4 bases and J 0 bases, with 13 bases left between them. This CDR3 reads CASSSQTLSSGNTIYF. The CDR3, as DNA: TGTGCCAGCAGCTCACAGACCCTAAGCTCTGGAAACACCATATATTTT.

The rearrangement uses TRBV7-2 and TRBJ1-1; 8 bases are shared with TRBD1. Germline V gene sequence: CDR1 SGHTA, CDR2 FQGNSA. J lost 4 bases, V lost 0 bases, and 7 bases had no gene match. This CDR3 has 16 amino acids. CDR3 bases: TGTGCCAGCAGCTTAGCAGCTCAGGGGGCAGGCACTGAAGCTTTCTTT. Translated, it gives CASSLAAQGAGTEAFF.

A single count supports this clone. The chain has TRBV25-1 and TRBJ1-1; the D gene is possibly TRBD1 (6 bases). The CDR3 totals 13 residues. With 4 bases removed from V and 5 bases from J, the gap between germline ends came to 11 bases. Germline V gene lookup returns CDR1 MGHDK and CDR2 SYGVNS. CDR3 nucleotides: TGTGCCAGCAGTGGAGGGGGTTTAACTGAAGCTTTCTTT. Translated, it gives CASSGGGLTEAFF.

As regards this clone: Sequence at one end of the junction differs from germline and may be a read error. The gene calls are TRBV11-3 and TRBJ2-5; 14 positions match TRBD2. Per germline, CDR1 SGHNT and CDR2 YENEEA. This CDR3 has 15 residues. CDR3 DNA: TGTGCCAGCCAGGGACTAGCGGGAGAGATAGAGGCCCAGTACTTC. Translating it yields CASQGLAGEIEAQYF.

The chain links TRBV29-1 to TRBJ2-3, with D unresolved. The germline V gene has CDR1 SQVTM and CDR2 ANQGSEA. V lost 1 base and J lost 1, with 6 bases in between. The CDR3 sequence is 13 residues long. The CDR3: CSVEVTGTDTQYF. The CDR3, as DNA: TGCAGCGTTGAAGTTACTGGCACAGATACGCAGTATTTT.

The V call is TRBV5-1, the J call TRBJ2-3; 10 bases match TRBD2. V lost 9 bases and J lost 4; bases outside the gene matches: 8. This CDR3 has 14 residues. From germline, CDR1 is SGHRS and CDR2 YFSETQ. The CDR3 reads CATQAGGPADTQYF. The CDR3 DNA reads as TGCGCCACTCAAGCGGGAGGGCCCGCAGATACGCAGTATTTT.

The chain has TRBV3-1 (or the pseudogene TRBV3-2) and TRBJ2-7, with 15 bases lining up with TRBD2. From germline, CDR1 is LGHDT and CDR2 YNNKEL (reference sequence). V was pared by 4 bases and J by 5 bases, with 3 bases of the junction left unmatched. This CDR3 has 15 residues. Written as DNA, the CDR3 is TGTGCCAGCAGCCGGACTAGCGGGAGGGCCGACGAGCAGTACTTC. Protein: CASSRTSGRADEQYF.

The chain recombines TRBV7-9 with TRBJ1-4; possibly TRBD1 for D (6 bases). Between the trimmed V and J ends, which lost 4 bases and 4 bases, there was a span of 19 bases. Germline assignment: CDR1 SEHNR and CDR2 FQNEAQ (reference sequence). CDR3 length: 17 amino acids. The CDR3 spells CASSSPSTQGYNEKLFF. As DNA, the CDR3 is TGTGCCAGCAGCTCCCCCTCGACACAGGGATATAATGAAAAACTGTTTTTT. The full variable domain, completed using reference TRBV7-9 and TRBJ1-4, is DTGVSQNPRHKITKRGQNVTFRCDPISEHNRLYWYRQTLGQGPEFLTYFQNEAQLEKSRLLSDRFSAERPKGSFSTLEIQRTEQGDSAMYLCASSSPSTQGYNEKLFFGSGTQLSVL.

V gene TRBV2 combines with J gene TRBJ2-7, with D possibly being TRBD2 (5 bases). The germline V gene encodes CDR1 SNHLY and CDR2 FYNNEI. Trimming cost V 4 bases and J 2 bases, with 9 bases left between them. The CDR3 covers 13 residues. CDR3 nucleotides: TGTGCCAGCAGTGGGACTGGAGCCTACGAGCAGTACTTC. It specifies CASSGTGAYEQYF.

The rearrangement uses TRBV5-1 and TRBJ2-1, with TRBD2 matching 10 bases. J was trimmed by 8 bases and V by 4 bases; bases with no gene match: 15. CDR1 is SGHRS and CDR2 is YFSETQ in the germline V gene. The CDR3 contains 17 residues. The CDR3 nucleotides read TGCGCCAGCAGCCCGGGATTTAGCGGGAGGCACCAGGATGAGCAGTTCTTC. It translates to CASSPGFSGRHQDEQFF.

Only one count was recorded for this clone. The chain couples TRBV28 to TRBJ1-2; 11 nucleotides line up with TRBD1. The CDR3 sequence is 14 residues long. V trimming: 5 bases; J trimming: 8 bases; junction bases outside the gene matches: 7. Germline V lookup: CDR1 MDHEN, CDR2 SYDVKM. This CDR3 is CASSIIRTGGGYTF. The DNA of the CDR3 is TGTGCCAGCAGTATCATACGGACAGGGGGCGGCTACACCTTC.

The genes are TRBV6-5 and TRBJ2-5, with 8 positions matching TRBD1. Germline assignment: CDR1 MNHEY and CDR2 SVGAGI. Trimming cost V 4 bases and J 2 bases; bases outside gene matches: 3. The CDR3 has 14 residues. This CDR3 is CASSWGQDQETQYF. The CDR3 DNA follows: TGTGCCAGCAGTTGGGGACAGGATCAAGAGACCCAGTACTTC.

The genes are TRBV7-8 and TRBJ2-7, with 10 bases identical to TRBD2. Germline CDR1 and CDR2: SGHVS and FQNEAQ. V was clipped by 5 bases and J by 4 bases; unmatched bases: 11. The CDR3 is 16 amino acids. The CDR3 spells CASSPQTSGPHYEQYV. CDR3 nucleotide sequence: TGTGCCAGCAGCCCCCAGACTAGCGGGCCGCATTACGAGCAGTACGTC.

The chain employs TRBV13 and TRBJ1-1; no firm D call. In germline, CDR1 is PRHDT, CDR2 FYEKMQ (reference sequence). V dropped 2 bases and J dropped 10 bases, with 14 bases sitting between them. CDR3 length: 13 residues. CDR3 bases: TGTGCCAGCAGCTTACGCAGGAAAAAAGGAGCTTTCTTT. It specifies CASSLRRKKGAFF.

The chain carries TRBV7-7 and TRBJ2-7, with TRBD2 identical over 7 bases. The germline gives CDR1 SSHAT, CDR2 FNYEAQ (reference sequence). CDR3 length: 15 amino acids. CDR3 bases: TGTGCTAGCAGCTTAAAGCGGGGCAGCTCCTACGAGCAGTACGTC. It specifies CASSLKRGSSYEQYV.

The rearrangement joins TRBV30 to TRBJ2-3; D is ambiguous. V dropped 5 bases and J dropped 2 bases, with 11 bases sitting between them. The CDR3 consists of 13 residues. CDR1 is GTSNPN and CDR2 is SVGIG in the germline V gene (reference sequence). CDR3 sequence (DNA): TGTGCCTGGGGACGCGATAACACAGATACGCAGTATTTT. As protein: CAWGRDNTDTQYF. Drawing the rest from reference TRBV30 and TRBJ2-3, the complete variable domain is SQTIHQWPATLVQPVGSPLSLECTVEGTSNPNLYWYRQAAGRGLQLLFYSVGIGQISSEVPQNLSASRPQDRQFILSSKKLLLSDSGFYLCAWGRDNTDTQYFGPGTRLTVL.

The rearrangement links TRBV30 to TRBJ2-7, with 10 bases aligning to TRBD2. This CDR3 has 14 residues. The V and J ends lost 4 bases and 0 bases, in that order; junction bases with no gene match: 3. The germline gives CDR1 GTSNPN, CDR2 SVGIG (reference sequence). This CDR3 is CAWTRLAGSYEQYF. Written as DNA, the CDR3 is TGTGCCTGGACAAGACTAGCGGGCTCCTACGAGCAGTACTTC. Full variable domain (rest looked up from reference TRBV30 and TRBJ2-7): SQTIHQWPATLVQPVGSPLSLECTVEGTSNPNLYWYRQAAGRGLQLLFYSVGIGQISSEVPQNLSASRPQDRQFILSSKKLLLSDSGFYLCAWTRLAGSYEQYFGPGTRLTVT.

The V call is TRBV15, the J call TRBJ1-5; perhaps TRBD1 as D (5 bases). The CDR3 consists of 15 residues. The germline V gene has CDR1 LNHNV and CDR2 YYDKDF (reference sequence). Deletions cut 7 bases from V and 0 bases from J, with 13 bases between. CDR3 sequence reads: CATTWGGVSNQPQHF. The CDR3 DNA is TGTGCCACCACCTGGGGGGGGGTTAGCAATCAGCCCCAGCATTTT. Supplemented by reference TRBV15 and TRBJ1-5, the full variable domain reads DAMVIQNPRYQVTQFGKPVTLSCSQTLNHNVMYWYQQKSSQAPKLLFHYYDKDFNNEADTPDNFQSRRPNTSFCFLDIRSPGLGDTAMYLCATTWGGVSNQPQHFGDGTRLSIL.

The sample holds one count of this clone. The chain couples TRBV6-5 to TRBJ1-2; D not resolved. The germline V gene encodes CDR1 MNHEY and CDR2 SVGAGI. The CDR3 totals 16 residues. Trimming shortened V by 4 bases and J by 0 bases, and 15 bases separated the two germline ends. The CDR3 here is CASSWRRRDANYGYTF. The DNA for the CDR3 is TGTGCCAGCAGTTGGAGGCGACGGGATGCTAACTATGGCTACACCTTC.

This chain uses TRBV15 with TRBJ2-5, with 7 bases matching TRBD2. Germline-derived CDR1 and CDR2 are LNHNV and YYDKDF (reference sequence). The CDR3 has 17 residues. The junction had 16 bases not matched to a gene; V was cut back by 9 bases and J by 0 bases. The CDR3 protein is CATLDPTGGPNQETQYF. The CDR3 nucleotides read TGTGCCACACTCGACCCCACGGGGGGTCCCAACCAAGAGACCCAGTACTTC.

J is TRBJ2-4 and V is TRBV14; D might be TRBD1 (5 bases). The CDR3 covers 18 residues. Trimming stripped 4 bases from V and 1 base from J, with 20 bases between. The germline V gene encodes CDR1 SGHDN and CDR2 FVKESK. CDR3 coding DNA: TGTGCCAGCAGCCCCATCAGGGTATTGGGGCAGGCCAAAAACATTCAGTACTTC. Protein: CASSPIRVLGQAKNIQYF.

The rearrangement links TRBV4-3 to TRBJ2-1; 11 bases are a match to TRBD2. Germline V gene data show CDR1 as LGHNA and CDR2 as YSLEER. The J segment lost 8 bases and the V segment lost 0 bases, leaving 15 bases of the junction unmatched. CDR3 size: 19 residues. The CDR3 region has the DNA TGCGCCAGCAGCCAAGATGAATTCTGGGGGACTAGCGGTACCTATGAGCAGTTCTTC. Amino acid sequence: CASSQDEFWGTSGTYEQFF.

The chain employs TRBV6-2 or TRBV6-3 and TRBJ2-2; D call uncertain. This CDR3 contains 14 residues. Trimming shortened V by 4 bases and J by 0 bases, and 6 bases separated the two germline ends. CDR1 and CDR2 (germline): MNHEY, SVGEGT. CDR3 region: CASSFTTNTGELFF. In DNA form, the CDR3 reads TGTGCCAGCAGTTTTACTACGAACACCGGGGAGCTGTTTTTT.